One sample yielded the 21 T cell receptor beta chains listed below, sequenced in a study of CD8+ T cells in alopecia areata (dated by TCRdb to 2016 to 2019). The library came from the immunoSEQ multiplex PCR assay. RNA was extracted from all samples and reverse transcribed into cDNA as template for TCR sequencing. What TCRdb holds here is the immuneACCESS table cut down to in-frame rearrangements. Part of the clones is not present; checked against another copy, under half of the missing clones reflect an unresolved V gene, and the others are unexplained. This sample has some 120,000 clones, none of them a singleton. Clones ranked in the top ten supply around 20% of the sample. The sample consisted of lesional skin. Source of these receptors: a C3H/HeJ mouse with alopecia areata. For this strain, the MHC haplotype is H2-k.

As to this clone: Mouse gene names apply. The read terminates 4 residues ahead of where the CDR3 ends, so the germline J gene completes it. The rearrangement uses TRBV13-3 and TRBJ1-4; 10 nucleotides line up with TRBD1. The CDR3 spans 14 residues. The germline V gene encodes CDR1 NNHDY and CDR2 SYVADS. With 4 bases clipped from V and 6 bases from J, the junction kept 3 bases outside the gene matches. The CDR3 here is CASSQGQGHERLFF. The DNA read from the CDR3 is TGTGCCAGCAGTCAGGGACAGGGGCACGAA. Drawing the rest from reference TRBV13-3 and TRBJ1-4, the complete variable domain is EAAVTQSPRSKVAVTGGKVTLSCHQTNNHDYMYWYRQDTGHGLRLIHYSYVADSTEKGDIPDGYKASRPSQENFSLILELASLSQTAVYFCASSQGQGHERLFFGHGTKLSVL.

Worth noting for this clone: Germline and genes: mouse. The observed sequence ends 4 residues before the CDR3 terminus, with the missing tail filled in from the germline J gene. This chain uses TRBV19 with TRBJ2-5; 10 bases match TRBD2. V was clipped by 3 bases and J by 0 bases; unmatched bases: 4. CDR1 FNHDT and CDR2 SITEND come from the germline V gene (reference sequence). The CDR3 totals 16 residues. Partial CDR3 DNA: TGTGCCAGCAGTAGGGGACTGGGGCCTAACCAAGAC. Translated, it gives CASSRGLGPNQD. Given in full, the CDR3 is CASSRGLGPNQDTQYF.

Concerning this clone itself: The gene symbols are mouse symbols. The sequence runs out 4 residues before the end of the CDR3; the remainder is reconstructed from the germline J gene. The chain has TRBV1 and TRBJ1-4; no reliable D call. Germline V gene lookup returns CDR1 NSQYPW and CDR2 LRSPGD (reference sequence). There are 16 residues in the CDR3. V was clipped by 3 bases and J by 0 bases, with 11 bases between them. CDR3 DNA (partial): TGCACCTGCAGTGCGCCCAAGACAATTTCCAACGAA. Translated, it gives CTCSAPKTISNE. The CDR3, in full, reads CTCSAPKTISNERLFF.

In this sample, this clone turned up many times. Gene names refer to mouse genes. The missing CDR3 end, 4 residues past where the read stops, is filled in from the germline J gene. V usage is TRBV13-3 and J usage is TRBJ2-7, with D perhaps matching TRBD1 (5 bases). The CDR3 has 15 residues. V lost 0 bases, J lost 3 bases, and 13 bases lay in between. Germline V gene sequence: CDR1 NNHDY, CDR2 SYVADS. CDR3 DNA, as far as it was read: TGTGCCAGCAGTGATGCAGCGGACACAATCTAT. Residues: CASSDAADTIY. Given in full, the CDR3 is CASSDAADTIYEQYF.

In regard to this clone: All gene names here are mouse names. Coverage ceases 4 residues before the CDR3 finishes, and the germline J gene fills in the end. The chain employs TRBV13-3 and TRBJ2-4, with 9 bases that match TRBD2. CDR3 size: 17 residues. V lost 1 base to trimming and J lost 0 bases; unmatched junction nucleotides: 6. Germline CDR1 and CDR2: NNHDY and SYVADS. CDR3 in amino acids: CASSDNTGGRSQNTLYF. The DNA read from the CDR3 is TGTGCCAGCAGTGATAACACTGGGGGGCGTAGTCAAAAC.

This clone was seen more than once but under ten times. Gene names denote mouse genes. The read halts 4 residues ahead of the CDR3 end, with the missing end drawn from the germline J gene. This chain connects TRBV19 to TRBJ1-1; 7 nucleotides align to TRBD1. This CDR3 comprises 15 residues. V lost 1 base, J lost 1 base, and 4 bases stayed unmatched. The germline gives CDR1 FNHDT, CDR2 SITEND (reference sequence). The sequenced part of the CDR3 DNA is TGTGCCAGCAGTATAACAGGGGAGGAAAACACA. This sequence encodes CASSITGEENT. The full CDR3 protein reads CASSITGEENTEVFF.

A note on this clone: Mouse names are used for the genes. The read is 4 residues too short to cover the CDR3 end, so that end is filled in from the germline J gene. The chain couples TRBV13-3 to TRBJ1-4; D is perhaps TRBD1 (6 bases). V was pared by 3 bases and J by 6 bases, with 12 bases between. Germline V lookup: CDR1 NNHDY, CDR2 SYVADS. The CDR3 covers 14 residues. The CDR3 sequence: CASSGPGGHERLFF. The DNA read from the CDR3 is TGTGCCAGCAGTGGGCCGGGGGGGCACGAA.

Regarding this clone: Any gene name here is a mouse gene name. The read terminates 4 residues before the CDR3 end, so the remaining end is supplied by the germline J gene. The chain links TRBV12-1 to TRBJ1-2; D is perhaps TRBD1 (5 bases). CDR3 length equals 12 residues. CDR1 is SGHSN and CDR2 is HYEKVE in the germline V gene. Incomplete CDR3 DNA: TGTGCCAGCTCTCTTTGGGGGTCC. Residues: CASSLWGS. The CDR3 in full is CASSLWGSDYTF.

This clone was detected a few times. Gene names refer to mouse genes. The CDR3 end is not reached by the read, which stops 4 residues before it; the germline J gene fills it in. The gene calls are TRBV19 and TRBJ2-1; D not certain. Germline V gene sequence: CDR1 FNHDT, CDR2 SITEND (reference sequence). This CDR3 region has 14 residues. V was shortened by 3 bases and J by 1 base, with 8 bases between the two germline ends. CDR3 sequence reads: CASSRQANYAEQFF. CDR3 DNA (partial): TGTGCCAGCAGTAGGCAGGCGAACTATGCT.

This clone was seen only a few times. Any gene name here is a mouse gene name. The CDR3 extends 4 residues past the end of the read, so its final part is completed from the germline J gene. The chain links TRBV19 to TRBJ2-3, with 7 bases identical to TRBD1. Germline assignment: CDR1 FNHDT and CDR2 SITEND (reference sequence). V lost 5 bases to trimming and J lost 1 base; unmatched junction nucleotides: 7. The CDR3 loop spans 15 amino acids. The CDR3 DNA, read in part, is TGTGCCAGCAGCTCCGACAGGGTGGGTGCAGAA. Protein sequence: CASSSDRVGAE. The CDR3 reads in full as CASSSDRVGAETLYF.

About this clone itself: Gene names are the mouse ones. The observed sequence ends 4 residues before the CDR3 terminus, with the missing tail filled in from the germline J gene. The gene calls are TRBV14 and TRBJ2-2; TRBD1 might be the D (6 bases). Trimming took off 3 bases at V and 1 base at J, with 13 bases between the two ends. The CDR3 has 16 residues. Germline V gene sequence: CDR1 SGHDT, CDR2 FRDEAV. CDR3 in amino acids: CASSSRTELNTGQLYF. CDR3 DNA, as far as it was read: TGTGCCAGCAGTTCCCGGACAGAATTAAACACCGGG.

Regarding this clone: The genes and germline here are from mouse. The CDR3 extends 4 residues past the end of the read, so its final part is completed from the germline J gene. The rearrangement joins TRBV13-1 to TRBJ2-7, with D possibly matching TRBD1 (6 bases). The CDR3 contains 13 residues. The V and J ends lost 7 bases and 2 bases respectively, with 13 bases between them. Germline CDR1 is NSHNY and CDR2 is SYGAGN. The sequenced CDR3 bases are TGTGCCAGCGCCGGGACAACCACCTAT. Protein sequence: CASAGTTTY. The CDR3 in its entirety is CASAGTTTYEQYF.

This clone was counted a few times. Gene names are the mouse ones. The read terminates 4 residues ahead of where the CDR3 ends, so the germline J gene completes it. The chain couples TRBV19 to TRBJ2-1; possibly TRBD2 for D (7 bases). CDR1 is FNHDT and CDR2 is SITEND in the germline V gene (reference sequence). The CDR3 is 14 amino acids. The CDR3 is CASSIRGGVSEQFF. Incomplete CDR3 DNA: TGTGCCAGCAGTATAAGGGGGGGGGTTTCT.

This clone was recorded a few times. Germline and genes: mouse. The CDR3 extends 4 residues past the end of the read, so its final part is completed from the germline J gene. This chain joins TRBV13-3 and TRBJ2-7; 11 bases agree with TRBD2. The junction had 7 bases not matched to a gene; V was cut back by 2 bases and J by 3 bases. This CDR3 comprises 16 residues. The germline gives CDR1 NNHDY, CDR2 SYVADS. The covered CDR3 bases are TGTGCCAGCAGTGAACCCGGGACTGGGGGCGTCTAT. Its protein is CASSEPGTGGVY. The complete CDR3 protein is CASSEPGTGGVYEQYF.

This clone showed up just a few times. TCRdb's protein and the translated DNA diverge at residue 11; the protein reported here is the translation of the DNA. Mouse germline and gene names are used. Read data end 3 residues before the CDR3 end; the end is taken from the germline J gene. The chain carries TRBV1 and TRBJ1-3, with a possible D match to TRBD1 (6 bases). The germline CDR1 and CDR2 sequences are NSQYPW and LRSPGD (reference sequence). The ends were cut back, 3 bases at V and 3 bases at J, with 9 bases in the middle. This CDR3 spans 14 amino acids. The sequenced CDR3 bases are TGCACCTGCAGTGCGGCAGGGGTTGGAAATACG. This codes for CTCSAAGVGNT. In full, the CDR3 is CTCSAAGVGNTLYF.

This clone occurred many times. Gene labels here are mouse ones. Sequencing ends 4 residues short of the CDR3 end; the germline J gene provides the rest. The rearrangement joins TRBV13-1 to TRBJ2-5; 9 nucleotides align to TRBD1. The CDR3 spans 14 residues. Germline V gene sequence: CDR1 NSHNY, CDR2 SYGAGN. Incomplete CDR3 DNA: TGTGCCAGCAGTGGCGGGACAGGGAAAGAC. It yields the protein CASSGGTGKD. The full CDR3 reads CASSGGTGKDTQYF.

A remark on this clone: Any gene name here is a mouse gene name. The sequenced fragment ends 4 residues before the CDR3 boundary, so the rest is inferred from the germline J gene. The sample carries other DNA sequences with the same CDR3. J is TRBJ2-1 and V is TRBV13-3; 8 bases map to TRBD1. CDR1 is NNHDY and CDR2 is SYVADS in the germline V gene. Unmatched junction bases numbered 4, after V lost 4 bases and J lost 1 base. The CDR3 runs 15 residues. The CDR3 loop is CASSLGQGNYAEQFF. The sequenced CDR3 bases are TGTGCCAGCAGTCTTGGACAGGGAAACTATGCT.

The sample holds many counts of this clone. Genes here carry mouse names. Read coverage stops 4 residues before the CDR3 terminus; the germline J gene supplies the remainder. The J gene is TRBJ1-1, the V gene TRBV13-3, with D perhaps matching TRBD1 (5 bases). Trimming stripped 1 base from V and 2 bases from J, with 9 bases between. Germline CDR1 and CDR2: NNHDY and SYVADS. The CDR3 sequence is 14 residues long. CDR3 sequence: CASSDPGSNTEVFF. CDR3 DNA (partial): TGTGCCAGCAGTGATCCAGGGTCTAACACA.

There are a few counts of this clone. Gene names and germline match the mouse. The read terminates 4 residues before the CDR3 end, so the remaining end is supplied by the germline J gene. The V and J genes are TRBV19 and TRBJ2-1; D might be TRBD1 (6 bases). This CDR3 has 14 amino acids. V dropped 6 bases and J dropped 1 base, with 11 bases sitting between them. The V gene's germline CDR1 is FNHDT and CDR2 SITEND (reference sequence). The CDR3 sequence: CASIPQGNYAEQFF. The CDR3 DNA, read in part, is TGTGCCAGCATCCCACAGGGAAACTATGCT.

Notes on this clone: The TCRdb protein and the DNA translation do not line up at residue 11; the protein shown here was made by translating the DNA. The gene names here belong to mouse. The read halts 3 residues ahead of the CDR3 end, with the missing end drawn from the germline J gene. This chain connects TRBV13-1 to TRBJ1-6; D perhaps matches TRBD1 (6 bases). TRBJ1-6 has ORF status, its function being uncertain. Between the trimmed V and J ends, which lost 2 bases and 7 bases, there was a span of 10 bases. The germline V gene has CDR1 NSHNY and CDR2 SYGAGN. The CDR3 sequence is 14 residues long. The CDR3 reads CASSEGGENSPLYF. The part of the CDR3 DNA that was read is TGTGCCAGCAGTGAAGGGGGAGAAAATTCGCCC.

This clone was seen a few times. The listed TCRdb protein conflicts with the DNA translation at residue 12, and the protein shown is translated directly from the DNA. All gene names here are mouse names. The CDR3 end is not reached by the read, which stops 3 residues before it; the germline J gene fills it in. J is TRBJ1-6 and V is TRBV13-3; D perhaps matches TRBD1 (5 bases). TRBJ1-6 is treated as an ORF (open reading frame) with a function not yet certain. Trimming pared 5 bases from V and 0 bases from J, leaving 9 bases between. Germline V CDR1 and CDR2: NNHDY, SYVADS. The CDR3 spans 15 residues. The CDR3 is CASRDKPSYNSPLYF. The sequenced CDR3 bases are TGTGCCAGCAGGGACAAACCTTCCTATAATTCGCCC.